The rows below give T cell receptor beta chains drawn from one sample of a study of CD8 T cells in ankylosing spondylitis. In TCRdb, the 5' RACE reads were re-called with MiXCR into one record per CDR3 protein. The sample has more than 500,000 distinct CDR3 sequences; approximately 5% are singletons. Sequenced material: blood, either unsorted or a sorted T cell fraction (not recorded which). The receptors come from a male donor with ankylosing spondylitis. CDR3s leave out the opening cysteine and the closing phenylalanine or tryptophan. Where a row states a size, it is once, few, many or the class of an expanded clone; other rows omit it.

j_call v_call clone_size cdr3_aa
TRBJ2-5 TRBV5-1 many ASSGGQSYQETQY
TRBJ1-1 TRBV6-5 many ASSSVQGSNTEAF
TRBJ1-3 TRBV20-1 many SARIQGLGNTIY
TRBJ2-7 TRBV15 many ATSRDVSAGRINEQY
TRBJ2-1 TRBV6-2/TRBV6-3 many ASTGNFPYNEQF
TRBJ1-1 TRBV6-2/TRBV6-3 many ASSYGVPEEI
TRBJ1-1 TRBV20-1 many SARAPYPTEAF
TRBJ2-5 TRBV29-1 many SVVRTGVMRGETQY
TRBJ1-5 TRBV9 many ASSVGQVPWPQH
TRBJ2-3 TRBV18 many ASSPRTGESDTQY
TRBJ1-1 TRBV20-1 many SAETHRGNTEAF
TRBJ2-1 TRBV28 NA ASSGYRGISYNEQF
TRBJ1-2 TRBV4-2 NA ASSQVGRLTSDGYT
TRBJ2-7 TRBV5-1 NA ASTKESGQPYEQY
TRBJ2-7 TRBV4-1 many ASSQGARVVSEQY
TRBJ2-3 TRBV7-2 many ASSLVGTSGGEDTQY
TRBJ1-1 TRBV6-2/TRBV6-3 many ASSYQQAKGTEAF
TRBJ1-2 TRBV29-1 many SVHRGTQHGYT
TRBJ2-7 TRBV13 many ASSPSFGYEQY
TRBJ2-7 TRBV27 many ASTSGGSSYEQY
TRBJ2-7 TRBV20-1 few SATEGGWEYEQY
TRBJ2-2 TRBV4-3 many ASSFGLAVNTGELF
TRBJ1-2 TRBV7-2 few ASSLKGLNYGYT
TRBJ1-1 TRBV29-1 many SVTSGTTNTEAF
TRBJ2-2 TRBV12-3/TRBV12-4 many ATLGAGELF
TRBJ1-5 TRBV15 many ATSRDQAGQGSGAQH
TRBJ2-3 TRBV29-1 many SVDRGTDTQY
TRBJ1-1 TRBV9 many ASSGGPGRTNTEAF
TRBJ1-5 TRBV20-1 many SAWQQDRGFRQPQH
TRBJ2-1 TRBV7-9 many ASSLGHGYLSYNEQF
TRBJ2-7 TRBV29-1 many SVGHGSSYEQY
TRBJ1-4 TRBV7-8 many ASSSRQGQGVLF
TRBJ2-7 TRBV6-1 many ASSTTGGAPYEQY
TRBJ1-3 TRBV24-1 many ATGRPGNTIY
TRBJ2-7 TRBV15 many ATSRDLAGPYEQY
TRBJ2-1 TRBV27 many ASSLLAGGQLVRNEQF
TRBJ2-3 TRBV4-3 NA ASSQEGSSTDTQY
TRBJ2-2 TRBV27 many ASSWLGGELF
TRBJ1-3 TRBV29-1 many SVDSLGGNTIY
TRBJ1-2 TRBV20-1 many NSYGYT
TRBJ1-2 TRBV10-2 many ASMGSERRGYT
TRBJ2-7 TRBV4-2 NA ASSQLYSLAGDSYEQY
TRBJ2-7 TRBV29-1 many SVVGRTSYEQY
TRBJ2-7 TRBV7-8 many ASSPWSTSDSYEQY
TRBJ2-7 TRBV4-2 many ASSQDIPPASEQY
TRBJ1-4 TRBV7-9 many ASSLPDRVTHEKLF
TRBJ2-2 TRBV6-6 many ASNGGSGELF
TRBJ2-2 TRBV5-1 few ASSLATLAGDTGELF
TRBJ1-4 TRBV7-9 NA ASSVGQGVNEKLF
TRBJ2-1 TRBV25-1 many ASSEYGDRRVSGSYSYNEQF
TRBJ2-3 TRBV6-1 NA ASSQTPGPLRPDTHY
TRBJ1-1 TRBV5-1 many ASSLGREAF